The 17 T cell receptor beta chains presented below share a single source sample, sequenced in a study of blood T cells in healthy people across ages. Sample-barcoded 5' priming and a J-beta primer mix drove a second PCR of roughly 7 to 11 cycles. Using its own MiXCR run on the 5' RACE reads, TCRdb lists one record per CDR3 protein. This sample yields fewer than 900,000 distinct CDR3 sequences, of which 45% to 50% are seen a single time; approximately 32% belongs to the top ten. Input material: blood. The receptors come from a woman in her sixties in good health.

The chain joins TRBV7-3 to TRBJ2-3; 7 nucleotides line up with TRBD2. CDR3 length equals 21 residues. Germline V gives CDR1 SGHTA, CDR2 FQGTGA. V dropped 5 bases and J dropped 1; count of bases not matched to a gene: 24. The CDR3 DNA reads TGTGCCAGCAGCAAAGCCCCAACGGGAGGCACGGGCGGCATGCGCACAGATACGCAGTATTTT. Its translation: CASSKAPTGGTGGMRTDTQYF.

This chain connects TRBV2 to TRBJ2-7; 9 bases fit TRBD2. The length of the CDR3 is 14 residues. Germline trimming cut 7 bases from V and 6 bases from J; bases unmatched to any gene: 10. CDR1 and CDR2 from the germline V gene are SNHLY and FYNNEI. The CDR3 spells CASNRRREGGEQYF. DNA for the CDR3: TGTGCCAGCAATAGAAGGCGGGAGGGAGGCGAGCAGTACTTC.

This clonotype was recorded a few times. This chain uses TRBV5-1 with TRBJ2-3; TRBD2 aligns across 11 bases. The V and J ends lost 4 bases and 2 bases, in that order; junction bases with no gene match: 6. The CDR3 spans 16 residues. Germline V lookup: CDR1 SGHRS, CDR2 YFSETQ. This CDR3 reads CASSQGLADPTDTQYF. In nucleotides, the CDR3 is TGCGCCAGCAGCCAGGGACTAGCGGATCCCACAGATACGCAGTATTTT. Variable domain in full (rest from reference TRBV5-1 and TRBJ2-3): KAGVTQTPRYLIKTRGQQVTLSCSPISGHRSVSWYQQTPGQGLQFLFEYFSETQRNKGNFPGRFSGRQFSNSRSEMNVSTLELGDSALYLCASSQGLADPTDTQYFGPGTRLTVL.

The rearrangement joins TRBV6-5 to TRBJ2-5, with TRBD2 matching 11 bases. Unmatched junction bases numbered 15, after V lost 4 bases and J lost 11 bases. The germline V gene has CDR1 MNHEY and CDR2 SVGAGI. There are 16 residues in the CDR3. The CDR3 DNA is TGTGCCAGCAGTTTCGACCTAGCGGGAGGATACAATGAGCAGTACTTC. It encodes CASSFDLAGGYNEQYF.

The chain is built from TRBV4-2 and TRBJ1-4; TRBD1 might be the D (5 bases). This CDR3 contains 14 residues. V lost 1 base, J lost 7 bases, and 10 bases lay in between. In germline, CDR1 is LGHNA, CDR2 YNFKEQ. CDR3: CASSQGDGSEKLFF. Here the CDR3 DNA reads TGTGCCAGCAGCCAAGGGGACGGTAGTGAAAAACTGTTTTTT.

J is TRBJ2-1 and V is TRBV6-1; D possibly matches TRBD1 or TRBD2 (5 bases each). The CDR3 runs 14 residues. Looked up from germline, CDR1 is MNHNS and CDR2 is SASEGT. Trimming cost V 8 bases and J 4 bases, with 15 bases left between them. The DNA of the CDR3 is TGTGCCAGCGTTCGGGACGTCGGGTACAATGAGCAGTTCTTC. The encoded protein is CASVRDVGYNEQFF.

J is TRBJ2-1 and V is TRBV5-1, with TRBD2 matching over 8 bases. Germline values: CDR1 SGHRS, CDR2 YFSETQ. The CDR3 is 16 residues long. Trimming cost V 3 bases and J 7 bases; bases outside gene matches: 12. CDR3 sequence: CASSSSGSRGSNEQFF. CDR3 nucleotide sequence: TGCGCCAGCAGCTCCAGCGGGAGCCGTGGGAGTAATGAGCAGTTCTTC.

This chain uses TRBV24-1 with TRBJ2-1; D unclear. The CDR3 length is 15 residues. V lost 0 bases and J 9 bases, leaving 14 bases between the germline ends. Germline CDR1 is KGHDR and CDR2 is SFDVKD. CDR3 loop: CATSDLGRIVGEQFF. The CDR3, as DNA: TGTGCCACCAGTGATTTGGGGCGGATTGTGGGTGAGCAGTTCTTC.

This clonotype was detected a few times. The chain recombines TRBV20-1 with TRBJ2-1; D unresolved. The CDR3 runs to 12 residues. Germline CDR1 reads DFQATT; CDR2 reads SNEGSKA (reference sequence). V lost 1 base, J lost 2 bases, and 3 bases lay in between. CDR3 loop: CSARVAYNEQFF. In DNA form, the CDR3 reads TGCAGTGCTAGAGTGGCCTACAATGAGCAGTTCTTC.

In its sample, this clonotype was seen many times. For the CDR3, the DNA is TGTGCCAGCACCAAGCAGGAGTCAAAGGATGGCTACACCTTC. Translated, it gives CASTKQESKDGYTF. The chain joins TRBV7-2 to TRBJ1-2; D call uncertain. The V end lost 7 bases, the J end lost 6 bases, and 18 bases lay between the germline ends. The V gene's germline CDR1 is SGHTA and CDR2 FQGNSA. The CDR3 consists of 14 residues.

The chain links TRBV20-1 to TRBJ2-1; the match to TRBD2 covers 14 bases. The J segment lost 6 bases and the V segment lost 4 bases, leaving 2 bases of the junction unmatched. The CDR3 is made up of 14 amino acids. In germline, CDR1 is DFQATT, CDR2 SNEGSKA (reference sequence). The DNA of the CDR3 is TGCAGTGCTATGACTAGCGGGAGGGCCAATGAGCAGTTCTTC. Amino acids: CSAMTSGRANEQFF.

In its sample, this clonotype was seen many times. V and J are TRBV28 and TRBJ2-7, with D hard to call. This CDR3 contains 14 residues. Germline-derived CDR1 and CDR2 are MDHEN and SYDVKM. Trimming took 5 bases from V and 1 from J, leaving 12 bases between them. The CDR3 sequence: CASSPWTDSYEQYF. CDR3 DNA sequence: TGTGCCAGCAGTCCATGGACGGATTCCTACGAGCAGTACTTC.

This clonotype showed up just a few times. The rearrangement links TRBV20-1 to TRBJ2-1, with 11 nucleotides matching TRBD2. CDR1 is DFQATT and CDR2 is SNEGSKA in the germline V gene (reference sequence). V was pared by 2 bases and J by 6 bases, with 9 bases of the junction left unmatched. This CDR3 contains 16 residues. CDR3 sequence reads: CSARSSLAGASNEQFF. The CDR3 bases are TGCAGTGCTAGAAGTTCACTAGCGGGAGCCTCCAATGAGCAGTTCTTC.

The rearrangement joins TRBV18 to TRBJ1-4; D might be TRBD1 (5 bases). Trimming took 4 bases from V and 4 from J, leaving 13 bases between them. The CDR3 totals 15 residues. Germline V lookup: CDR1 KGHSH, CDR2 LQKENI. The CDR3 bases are TGTGCCAGCTCACTCAGGGACGGAAATAATGAAAAACTGTTTTTT. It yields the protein CASSLRDGNNEKLFF.

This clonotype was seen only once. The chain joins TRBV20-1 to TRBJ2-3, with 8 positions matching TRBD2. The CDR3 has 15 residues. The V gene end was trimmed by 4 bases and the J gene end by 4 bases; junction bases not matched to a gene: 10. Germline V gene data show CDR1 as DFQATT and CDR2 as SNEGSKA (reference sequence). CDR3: CSATSGYESADTQYF. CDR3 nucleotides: TGCAGTGCTACTAGCGGGTATGAGAGCGCAGATACGCAGTATTTT.

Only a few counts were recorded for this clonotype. In DNA, the CDR3 is TGTGCCAGCAGTGCCCTACTAGCGGGAGGGCCGGGTGAGCAGTACTTC. Protein: CASSALLAGGPGEQYF. V gene TRBV6-1 combines with J gene TRBJ2-7, with 13 bases that match TRBD2. Germline V CDR1 and CDR2: MNHNS, SASEGT. The junction had 10 bases not matched to a gene; V was cut back by 4 bases and J by 7 bases. The CDR3 totals 16 residues.

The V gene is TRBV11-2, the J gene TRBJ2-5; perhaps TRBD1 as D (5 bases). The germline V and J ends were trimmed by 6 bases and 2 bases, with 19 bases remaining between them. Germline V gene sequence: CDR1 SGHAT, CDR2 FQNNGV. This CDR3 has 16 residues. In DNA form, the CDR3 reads TGTGCCAGCAGATCTCAGAGCGACAGCTCACAAGAGACCCAGTACTTC. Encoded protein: CASRSQSDSSQETQYF.